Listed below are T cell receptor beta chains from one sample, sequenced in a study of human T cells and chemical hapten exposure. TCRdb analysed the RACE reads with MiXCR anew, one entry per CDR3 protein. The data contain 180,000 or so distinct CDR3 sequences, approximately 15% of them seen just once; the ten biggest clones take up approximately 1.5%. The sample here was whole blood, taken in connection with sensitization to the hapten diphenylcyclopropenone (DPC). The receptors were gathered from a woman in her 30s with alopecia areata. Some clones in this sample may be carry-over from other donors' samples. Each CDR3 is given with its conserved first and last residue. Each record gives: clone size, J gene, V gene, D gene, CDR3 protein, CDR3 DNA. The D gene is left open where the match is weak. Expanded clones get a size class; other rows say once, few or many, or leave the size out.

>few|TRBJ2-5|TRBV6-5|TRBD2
CASSYSGLAGAETQYF
TGTGCCAGCAGTTACTCGGGACTAGCGGGGGCTGAGACCCAGTACTTC
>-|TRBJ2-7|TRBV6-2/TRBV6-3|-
CASSYQIRGPSYEQYF
TGTGCCAGCAGTTACCAGATTCGAGGGCCGTCCTACGAGCAGTACTTC
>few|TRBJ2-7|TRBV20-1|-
CSAALVDEQYF
TGCAGTGCTGCCCTGGTTGACGAGCAGTACTTC
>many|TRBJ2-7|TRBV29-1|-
CSASKGTSYEQYF
TGCAGCGCTTCAAAGGGGACCTCCTACGAGCAGTACTTC
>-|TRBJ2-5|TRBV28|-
CASSGGTAGTQYF
TGTGCCAGCAGTGGCGGGACAGCAGGAACCCAGTACTTC
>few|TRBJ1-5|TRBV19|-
CASSTRIRGTQPQHF
TGTGCCAGTAGTACTCGTATAAGAGGGACTCAGCCCCAGCATTTT
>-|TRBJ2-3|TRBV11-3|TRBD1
CASSSRDRGHFTQYF
TGTGCCAGCAGCTCCCGGGACAGGGGGCATTTTACGCAGTATTTT
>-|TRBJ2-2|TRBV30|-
CACPAVGNVGELFF
TGTGCCTGTCCGGCGGTGGGGAACGTCGGGGAGCTGTTTTTT
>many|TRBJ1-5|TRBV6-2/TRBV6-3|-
CASSPIPGSPSNQPQHF
TGTGCCAGCAGTCCGATCCCAGGGTCTCCTAGCAATCAGCCCCAGCATTTT
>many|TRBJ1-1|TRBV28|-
CASRSWNTEAFF
TGTGCCAGCAGGTCCTGGAACACTGAAGCTTTCTTT
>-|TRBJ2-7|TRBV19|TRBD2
CASTFGGAGSEQYF
TGTGCCAGTACCTTTGGGGGAGCGGGGAGCGAGCAGTACTTC
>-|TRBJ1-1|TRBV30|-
CAWNQIEAFF
TGTGCCTGGAATCAGATTGAAGCTTTCTTT
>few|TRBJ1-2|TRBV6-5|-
CASSYVRDGGYTF
TGTGCCAGCAGTTACGTCAGGGACGGCGGCTACACCTTC
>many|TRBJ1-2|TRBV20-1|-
CSAMPGRGSGYTF
TGCAGTGCCATGCCGGGCCGTGGGTCTGGCTACACCTTC
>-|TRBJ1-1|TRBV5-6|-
CASSPGFTEAFF
TGTGCCAGCAGCCCAGGGTTCACTGAAGCTTTCTTT
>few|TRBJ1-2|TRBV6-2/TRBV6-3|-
CASTTDPYGYTF
TGTGCCAGCACCACGGACCCCTATGGCTACACCTTC
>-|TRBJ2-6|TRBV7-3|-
CASNRQADHSGANVLTF
TGTGCCAGCAACCGACAGGCTGACCACTCTGGGGCCAACGTCCTGACTTTC
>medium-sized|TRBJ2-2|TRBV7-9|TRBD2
CASGPGTSGTYTGELFF
TGTGCCAGCGGACCCGGGACTAGCGGAACTTACACCGGGGAGCTGTTTTTT
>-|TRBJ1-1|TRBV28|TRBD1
CASRPPQGAGTEAFF
TGTGCCAGCAGACCCCCCCAGGGGGCGGGCACTGAAGCTTTCTTT
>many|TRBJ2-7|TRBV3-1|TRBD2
CASSQGDYPYEQYF
TGTGCCAGCAGCCAAGGGGACTATCCCTACGAGCAGTACTTC
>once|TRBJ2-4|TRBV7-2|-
CASSLSTYRGGKNIQYF
TGTGCCAGCAGCTTATCTACTTACAGGGGGGGCAAAAACATTCAGTACTTC
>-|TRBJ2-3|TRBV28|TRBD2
CASSPPGLAGSVSADTQYF
TGTGCCAGCAGTCCCCCGGGACTAGCGGGGTCGGTTAGTGCAGATACGCAGTATTTT
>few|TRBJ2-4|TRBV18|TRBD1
CASSTGQGNIQYF
TGTGCCAGCTCGACGGGACAGGGAAACATTCAGTACTTC
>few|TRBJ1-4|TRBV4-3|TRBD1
CASSQARDRFNEKLFF
TGCGCCAGCAGCCAAGCCCGGGACAGGTTCAATGAAAAACTGTTTTTT
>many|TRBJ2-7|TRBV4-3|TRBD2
CASSQGLAGALYEQYF
TGCGCCAGCAGCCAAGGCCTAGCGGGGGCCCTCTACGAGCAGTACTTC
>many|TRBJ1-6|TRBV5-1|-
CASRPTASSYNSPLHF
TGCGCCAGCAGGCCGACTGCCAGCTCCTATAATTCACCCCTCCACTTT
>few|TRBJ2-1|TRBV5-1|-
CASSYRDTLYNEQFF
TGCGCCAGCAGCTACCGGGATACCCTCTACAATGAGCAGTTCTTC
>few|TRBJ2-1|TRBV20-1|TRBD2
CSAPKTSAMYNEQFF
TGCAGTGCACCTAAGACTAGCGCAATGTACAATGAGCAGTTCTTC
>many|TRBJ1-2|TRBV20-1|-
CRSTGKYGYTF
TGCCGAAGTACAGGGAAATATGGCTACACCTTC